This T cell receptor (beta chain) was retrieved from a study of CD4+ T cells in melanoma. Study-wide results and caveats: A reported correlation linked neoantigen-specific CD4+ T cells to CD8+, macrophage and B cell function.

The assay was immunoSEQ multiplex PCR, and TCRdb's table has in-frame clones only and misses some. Of some 4,000 clones in the sample, 73% were seen once. As to this clone: Its matching antigen is unknown.

The CDR3 is 14 amino acids. V was cut by 4 bases and J by 0 bases, with 7 bases left in between. CDR1 is LGHNA and CDR2 is YSLEER in the germline V gene. The source material was tumor tissue. This receptor was taken from a human donor with melanoma. The chain combines TRBV4-3 with TRBJ2-1; D not certain. CDR3: CASSPSSSYNEQFF. CDR3 sequence (DNA): TGCGCCAGCAGCCCATCTAGCTCCTACAATGAGCAGTTCTTC.